This record concerns one TCR beta chain sequence. Its antigen is unidentified. Fresh peripheral blood, about 9.6 ml, yielded the PBMCs. This sample is drawn from a study of T cells in Graves' hyperthyroidism and ophthalmopathy. Study-level information: Peripheral blood was drawn at first diagnosis, prior to all treatment.

This CDR3 has 14 amino acids. V was clipped by 3 bases and J by 9 bases; unmatched bases: 8. Study results and caveats: The model's output predicted ophthalmopathy at a median of around 7 months prior to onset. Stable hyperthyroidism was told apart from ophthalmopathy by a model built on 13 V-J features.

From RNA transcripts, TCR beta CDR3 regions were amplified. RT-PCR in the first round (using the HTBI primer set) targeted the TCR CDR3. TCRdb reanalysed the multiplex PCR reads using MiXCR and keeps one entry per CDR3 protein. The table records approximately 400,000 distinct CDR3 sequences, roughly 14% of them present only once. The source of this sequence is a woman under 30 with Graves' hyperthyroidism that later progressed to Graves' ophthalmopathy. Sequenced input: blood. This chain uses TRBV12-3 or TRBV12-4 with TRBJ2-5, with TRBD1 matching 9 bases. Here the CDR3 reads CASSFIGQGRPQYF. CDR3 bases: TGTGCCAGCAGTTTTATCGGACAGGGGAGGCCCCAGTACTTC.